A single sample gave rise to the 24 T cell receptor beta chains below, sequenced in a study of identical twins. One entry per CDR3 protein results from TCRdb running MiXCR on the 5' RACE reads. The sample holds around 550,000 distinct CDR3 sequences; about 15% are singletons and the top ten take roughly 0.44%. The sample was also reused in another study, on yellow fever vaccine responses in identical twins.

Input material: CD4+ T cells sorted from blood. The receptors come from a woman between 18 and 29 years old in good health.

This chain joins TRBV29-1 and TRBJ2-7; 11 positions agree with TRBD1. Germline values: CDR1 SQVTM, CDR2 ANQGSEA. The CDR3 covers 12 residues. V was clipped by 6 bases and J by 4 bases; unmatched bases: 2. CDR3 DNA sequence: TGCAGCGTCGGGACAGGGGGGTACGAGCAGTACTTC. This translates into CSVGTGGYEQYF.

This chain connects TRBV7-2 to TRBJ2-1; D is uncertain. Per the germline V gene, CDR1 is SGHTA and CDR2 is FQGNSA. V lost 1 base to trimming and J lost 0 bases, with 7 bases between them. The CDR3 length is 15 residues. CDR3: CASSLESSSYNEQFF. CDR3 bases: TGTGCCAGCAGCTTAGAGTCTAGCTCCTACAATGAGCAGTTCTTC.

This chain joins TRBV11-3 and TRBJ2-1; D could derive from TRBD1 or TRBD2 (5 bases each). The germline V gene has CDR1 SGHNT and CDR2 YENEEA. V was pared by 6 bases and J by 9 bases, with 18 bases between. The CDR3 is 14 residues long. Here the CDR3 reads CASRPGTAAGEQFF. CDR3 sequence (DNA): TGTGCCAGCAGGCCCGGGACCGCCGCTGGTGAGCAGTTCTTC.

The chain is built from TRBV15 and TRBJ1-2; D perhaps matches TRBD1 (5 bases). The germline CDR1 and CDR2 sequences are LNHNV and YYDKDF (reference sequence). This CDR3 contains 13 residues. V lost 3 bases to trimming and J lost 8 bases, with 13 bases between them. CDR3 sequence reads: CATSRAPGEGYTF. As DNA, the CDR3 is TGTGCCACCAGCAGGGCCCCGGGGGAGGGCTACACCTTC.

This chain connects TRBV11-2 to TRBJ2-4; D remains ambiguous. The CDR3 is 12 amino acids. Germline loops: CDR1 SGHAT, CDR2 FQNNGV. Trimming stripped 4 bases from V and 3 bases from J, with 4 bases between. The chain's CDR3 is CASSSSKNIQYF. The CDR3 DNA follows: TGTGCCAGCAGCTCGAGCAAAAACATTCAGTACTTC.

V gene TRBV28 combines with J gene TRBJ2-4; 7 bases align to TRBD1. Germline CDR1 and CDR2: MDHEN and SYDVKM. This CDR3 has 15 amino acids. With 6 bases clipped from V and 8 bases from J, the junction kept 13 bases outside the gene matches. CDR3 loop: CASSWRQGWMDIQYF. The CDR3 nucleotides read TGTGCCAGCAGCTGGAGACAGGGATGGATGGACATTCAGTACTTC.

The chain has TRBV12-3 or TRBV12-4 and TRBJ2-3; TRBD2 matches at 10 bases. With 5 bases clipped from V and 5 bases from J, the junction kept 7 bases outside the gene matches. This CDR3 is 15 amino acids long. DNA of the CDR3: TGTGCCAGCAGTCACTTCCTAGCGGGGGTAGATACGCAGTATTTT. It translates to CASSHFLAGVDTQYF.

V is TRBV5-1 and J is TRBJ2-1, with 8 bases that match TRBD1. Per germline, CDR1 SGHRS and CDR2 YFSETQ. Trimming cost V 4 bases and J 8 bases; bases outside gene matches: 11. The CDR3 is 15 residues long. CDR3 residues: CASSGGQGAWDEQFF. CDR3 nucleotides: TGCGCCAGCAGCGGCGGACAGGGAGCGTGGGATGAGCAGTTCTTC.

This clonotype was counted many times. The chain uses TRBV13 and TRBJ1-1; D may be TRBD1 (5 bases). Germline CDR1 PRHDT, CDR2 FYEKMQ (reference sequence). V lost 1 base and J 1 base, leaving 7 bases between the germline ends. The CDR3 loop spans 14 amino acids. DNA for the CDR3: TGTGCCAGCAGCTTAGCAGGGCCGAACACTGAAGCTTTCTTT. Amino acids: CASSLAGPNTEAFF.

This clonotype was counted ten times or more. The chain recombines TRBV12-3 or TRBV12-4 with TRBJ2-5, with D unresolved. Deletions cut 5 bases from V and 2 bases from J, with 6 bases between. This CDR3 region has 12 residues. The CDR3 loop reads CASSLRQETQYF. The DNA of the CDR3 is TGTGCCAGCAGTCTGCGACAAGAGACCCAGTACTTC.

In its sample, this clonotype was seen a few times. This chain joins TRBV28 and TRBJ1-2; D unclear. The V gene's germline CDR1 is MDHEN and CDR2 SYDVKM. The CDR3 length is 11 residues. V lost 7 bases and J 5 bases, leaving 8 bases between the germline ends. The CDR3 sequence: CASTWGYGYTF. CDR3 DNA sequence: TGTGCCAGCACCTGGGGTTATGGCTACACCTTC.

This clonotype was picked up a small number of times. This chain links TRBV20-1 with TRBJ1-1; TRBD1 is a possible D gene (5 bases). V was clipped by 3 bases and J by 0 bases, with 11 bases between them. Germline V gives CDR1 DFQATT, CDR2 SNEGSKA (reference sequence). CDR3 size: 14 residues. The CDR3 here is CSASQGILNTEAFF. In DNA form, the CDR3 reads TGCAGTGCTAGTCAGGGAATCTTGAACACTGAAGCTTTCTTT.

In its sample, this clonotype was seen a few times. The J gene is TRBJ2-1, the V gene TRBV7-8; the D call may be TRBD1 or TRBD2 (7 bases each). Trimming took 6 bases from V and 8 from J, leaving 26 bases between them. This CDR3 comprises 17 residues. CDR1 and CDR2 from the germline V gene are SGHVS and FQNEAQ. The CDR3 region is CASRTWQGGLLTDEQFF. CDR3 coding DNA: TGTGCCAGCAGGACGTGGCAGGGGGGGCTCCTAACGGATGAGCAGTTCTTC. Filled out from reference TRBV7-8 and TRBJ2-1, the complete variable domain reads GAGVSQSPRYKVAKRGQDVALRCDPISGHVSLFWYQQALGQGPEFLTYFQNEAQLDKSGLPSDRFFAERPEGSVSTLKIQRTQQEDSAVYLCASRTWQGGLLTDEQFFGPGTRLTVL.

Here the CDR3 DNA reads TGTGCCAGCAGCAGCAACGAGCAGTACTTC. Its protein product is CASSSNEQYF. The chain carries TRBV21-1 and TRBJ2-7. TRBV21-1 is a listed pseudogene. The CDR3 contains 10 residues.

This clonotype was found a few times. The chain links TRBV20-1 to TRBJ2-5, with D hard to call. This CDR3 is 14 amino acids long. V was clipped by 3 bases and J by 4 bases, with 15 bases between them. Germline CDR1 is DFQATT and CDR2 is SNEGSKA (reference sequence). The chain's CDR3 is CSASPGQVGETQYF. The CDR3 region has the DNA TGCAGTGCTAGCCCTGGTCAGGTAGGAGAGACCCAGTACTTC.

This clonotype was seen a handful of times. The chain uses TRBV4-1 and TRBJ2-1; possibly TRBD1 or TRBD2 for D (5 bases each). The CDR3 has 17 residues. V dropped 2 bases and J dropped 0 bases, with 14 bases sitting between them. Germline V gene data show CDR1 as MGHRA and CDR2 as YSYEKL. The DNA for the CDR3 is TGCGCCAGCAGCCAAACCGGGACCTTTGTCTCCTACAATGAGCAGTTCTTC. It encodes CASSQTGTFVSYNEQFF.

This clonotype has a handful of counts. The chain combines TRBV20-1 with TRBJ2-1, with TRBD2 identical over 15 bases. With 5 bases clipped from V and 3 bases from J, the junction kept 5 bases outside the gene matches. This CDR3 spans 16 amino acids. Germline CDR1 reads DFQATT; CDR2 reads SNEGSKA (reference sequence). Here the CDR3 reads CSARTSGRVFYNEQFF. In nucleotides, the CDR3 is TGCAGTGCTCGGACTAGCGGGAGGGTGTTCTACAATGAGCAGTTCTTC.

This clonotype was counted a few times. The chain couples TRBV12-3 or TRBV12-4 to TRBJ1-1; TRBD1 agrees at 8 bases. V lost 6 bases, J lost 10 bases, and 16 bases stayed unmatched. This CDR3 contains 15 residues. DNA of the CDR3: TGTGCCAGCAGCCAAACGGGACAGGCGAACCGGGGAGCTTTCTTT. Amino acid sequence: CASSQTGQANRGAFF.

The chain combines TRBV20-1 with TRBJ1-1, with 7 bases that match TRBD1. In germline, CDR1 is DFQATT, CDR2 SNEGSKA (reference sequence). The ends lost 5 bases at V and 7 bases at J; junction bases unmatched: 13. CDR3 length: 14 residues. CDR3 residues: CSALGQAGLFEAFF. Here the CDR3 DNA reads TGCAGTGCTTTAGGACAGGCGGGCCTATTTGAAGCTTTCTTT.

This clonotype appeared a few times. CDR3 in DNA: TGCAGTGCTAGAGATGTGCGGGAGATTATGGATACGCAGTATTTT. Translation gives CSARDVREIMDTQYF. V is TRBV20-1 and J is TRBJ2-3; 7 bases are a match to TRBD2. The CDR3 extends over 15 amino acids. Germline V lookup: CDR1 DFQATT, CDR2 SNEGSKA (reference sequence). The V segment lost 0 bases and the J segment 6 bases; nucleotides outside the gene matches: 9.

This chain joins TRBV12-5 and TRBJ1-1; no clear D. V was trimmed by 4 bases and J by 5 bases, leaving 23 bases between them. Germline V lookup: CDR1 LGHNT, CDR2 FRNRAP. The CDR3 extends over 17 amino acids. CDR3 sequence: CASGWHAGNGFRTEAFF. CDR3 DNA: TGTGCTAGTGGTTGGCACGCGGGGAATGGGTTTCGGACTGAAGCTTTCTTT.

This chain joins TRBV6-1 and TRBJ2-3; TRBD1 agrees at 7 bases. The CDR3 sequence is 16 residues long. Germline V gives CDR1 MNHNS, CDR2 SASEGT. The V segment lost 8 bases and the J segment 0 bases; nucleotides outside the gene matches: 11. The CDR3 region is CASSPLGGRSTDTQYF. The CDR3 region has the DNA TGTGCCAGCTCTCCTTTAGGGGGCAGGAGCACAGATACGCAGTATTTT.

The chain carries TRBV2 and TRBJ2-7; 8 nucleotides line up with TRBD1. The germline V gene has CDR1 SNHLY and CDR2 FYNNEI. Trimming cost V 7 bases and J 3 bases; bases outside gene matches: 5. The CDR3 contains 13 residues. The DNA of the CDR3 is TGTGCCAGCAAGGGGGACAGGTTCTACGAGCAGTACTTC. It encodes CASKGDRFYEQYF.

This clonotype was counted between two and nine times. The J gene is TRBJ2-7, the V gene TRBV10-3, with 7 bases that match TRBD1. This CDR3 region has 14 residues. Germline V CDR1 and CDR2: ENHRY, SYGVKD. After removal of 2 bases from V and 5 bases from J, the junction contained 6 bases not matched to a gene. The chain's CDR3 is CAISETGVGNEQYV. CDR3 nucleotides: TGTGCCATCAGTGAGACAGGGGTCGGCAACGAGCAGTACGTC.